The 11 T cell receptor beta chains listed next were all sequenced from one sample in a study of blood T cell repertoires in COVID-19. Clones were sequenced by immunoSEQ multiplex PCR, and TCRdb holds only the in-frame ones, with some missing. This table has some 170,000 clones, about 80% appearing once. Sample: peripheral blood. These receptors all come from a man in his 60s with acute or convalescent COVID-19.

V usage is TRBV19 and J usage is TRBJ1-5; D uncertain. CDR3 length equals 15 residues. Trimming took off 3 bases at V and 6 bases at J, with 15 bases between the two ends. Germline V gives CDR1 LNHDA, CDR2 SQIVND (reference sequence). CDR3 DNA sequence: TGTGCCAGTAGTATCGAGTCGCAGGCCAGTCAGCCCCAGCATTTT. It translates to CASSIESQASQPQHF.

The chain recombines TRBV10-3 with TRBJ2-7; TRBD1 is a possible D gene (6 bases). This CDR3 has 14 amino acids. In germline, CDR1 is ENHRY, CDR2 SYGVKD. V was trimmed by 3 bases and J by 6 bases, leaving 15 bases between them. The chain's CDR3 is CAISDWQGFGEQYF. The CDR3 DNA sequence: TGTGCCATCAGTGATTGGCAGGGGTTTGGCGAGCAGTACTTC.

The V call is TRBV7-6, the J call TRBJ2-7, with 10 nucleotides matching TRBD1. V lost 9 bases, J lost 5 bases, and 4 bases stayed unmatched. The CDR3 extends over 12 amino acids. The V gene's germline CDR1 is SGHVS and CDR2 FNYEAQ. The CDR3 protein is CASGQGVDEQYF. For the CDR3, the DNA is TGTGCCAGTGGACAGGGGGTGGACGAGCAGTACTTC.

Only a few counts were recorded for this clone. This chain links TRBV6-2 or TRBV6-3 with TRBJ1-3; TRBD1 might be the D (5 bases). V lost 4 bases and J lost 0, with 7 bases in between. CDR1 MNHEY and CDR2 SVGEGT come from the germline V gene. This CDR3 has 14 residues. CDR3 in DNA: TGTGCCAGCAGTTGGACAAGCTCTGGAAACACCATATATTTT. This translates into CASSWTSSGNTIYF.

Only one count was recorded for this clone. The rearrangement uses TRBV5-6 and TRBJ2-3, with 10 nucleotides matching TRBD2. Trimming removed 10 bases from V and 1 base from J; junction bases left unmatched: 3. This CDR3 is built from 13 residues. Germline values: CDR1 SGHDT, CDR2 YYEEEE. CDR3 bases: TGTGCCTGGGGGACTAGCGGCACAGATACGCAGTATTTT. Protein product: CAWGTSGTDTQYF.

This clone was observed a single time. V is TRBV5-1 and J is TRBJ2-7; a weak D match, TRBD1 (6 bases). Trimming cost V 0 bases and J 5 bases, with 15 bases left between them. This CDR3 has 15 residues. CDR1 SGHRS and CDR2 YFSETQ come from the germline V gene. Written as DNA, the CDR3 is TGCGCCAGCAGCTTGGTGGGGGCGCCCTTTAACGAGCAGTACTTC. Translation: CASSLVGAPFNEQYF.

This clone was seen a few times. This sequence joins TRBV5-4 and TRBJ2-5, with 11 bases aligning to TRBD1. Germline V gene sequence: CDR1 SGHNT, CDR2 YYREEE (reference sequence). The CDR3 totals 17 residues. With 3 bases clipped from V and 5 bases from J, the junction kept 12 bases outside the gene matches. This CDR3 reads CASSSYRTGGGDETQYF. The CDR3 nucleotides read TGTGCCAGCAGCTCTTACCGGACAGGGGGCGGCGACGAGACCCAGTACTTC.

The rearrangement links TRBV24-1 to TRBJ2-2; 11 bases line up with TRBD2. The V gene end was trimmed by 9 bases and the J gene end by 3 bases; junction bases not matched to a gene: 11. The CDR3 has 17 amino acids. CDR1 KGHDR and CDR2 SFDVKD come from the germline V gene. Written as DNA, the CDR3 is TGTGCCACCTCTTCCTGGAGACTAGCGGGGTACACCGGGGAGCTGTTTTTT. Translating it yields CATSSWRLAGYTGELFF.

The V and J genes are TRBV5-4 and TRBJ2-3; D is perhaps TRBD2 (7 bases). This CDR3 is built from 16 residues. Trimming shortened V by 0 bases and J by 0 bases, and 11 bases separated the two germline ends. Germline V lookup: CDR1 SGHNT, CDR2 YYREEE (reference sequence). The CDR3 DNA is TGTGCCAGCAGCTTGGGCGGGGGCGCTAGCACAGATACGCAGTATTTT. Protein product: CASSLGGGASTDTQYF. Complete variable domain (other parts from reference TRBV5-4 and TRBJ2-3): ETGVTQSPTHLIKTRGQQVTLRCSSQSGHNTVSWYQQALGQGPQFIFQYYREEENGRGNFPPRFSGLQFPNYSSELNVNALELDDSALYLCASSLGGGASTDTQYFGPGTRLTVL.

J is TRBJ2-7 and V is TRBV6-2 or TRBV6-3; D is perhaps TRBD1 (6 bases). Germline CDR1 MNHEY, CDR2 SVGEGT. Trimming shortened V by 0 bases and J by 5 bases, and 14 bases separated the two germline ends. The CDR3 loop spans 15 amino acids. This CDR3 is CASSYSGRGFDEQYF. As DNA, the CDR3 is TGTGCCAGCAGTTACTCTGGCAGGGGATTCGACGAGCAGTACTTC.

This sequence joins TRBV6-1 and TRBJ1-6; D is ambiguous. The V end lost 3 bases, the J end lost 10 bases, and 13 bases lay between the germline ends. This CDR3 comprises 14 residues. CDR1 MNHNS and CDR2 SASEGT come from the germline V gene. DNA for the CDR3: TGTGCCAGCAGTGACAGGAGGGAGGCCTCACCCCTCCACTTT. Amino acid sequence: CASSDRREASPLHF.